Here is one T cell receptor beta chain with its context. Its specificity is not known. This sample is drawn from a study of shared clonotypes between healthy human individuals. Study-wide results and caveats: On the whole, naive subsets had larger estimated richness than memory subsets had. Tissues were not sampled, only blood, and their repertoires likely differ.

Germline V gene data show CDR1 as LNHNV and CDR2 as YYDKDF (reference sequence). The junction had 6 bases not matched to a gene; V was cut back by 0 bases and J by 1 base. This CDR3 is built from 16 residues. Using immunoSEQ multiplex PCR, the repertoire was profiled, and TCRdb retains in-frame clones only, with some absent. The sample shows over a million clones, about 75% of them seen only once. The J gene is TRBJ2-7, the V gene TRBV15, with TRBD1 identical over 7 bases. The TCR originated in a man aged 18-30 years in good health. The sample consisted of memory CD4+ T cells sorted from blood. Subset of the sample: CD45RA-negative fraction. CDR3 coding DNA: TGTGCCACCAGCAGAGATCGAGCAGGGGGTTCCTACGAGCAGTACTTC. Translating gives CATSRDRAGGSYEQYF.